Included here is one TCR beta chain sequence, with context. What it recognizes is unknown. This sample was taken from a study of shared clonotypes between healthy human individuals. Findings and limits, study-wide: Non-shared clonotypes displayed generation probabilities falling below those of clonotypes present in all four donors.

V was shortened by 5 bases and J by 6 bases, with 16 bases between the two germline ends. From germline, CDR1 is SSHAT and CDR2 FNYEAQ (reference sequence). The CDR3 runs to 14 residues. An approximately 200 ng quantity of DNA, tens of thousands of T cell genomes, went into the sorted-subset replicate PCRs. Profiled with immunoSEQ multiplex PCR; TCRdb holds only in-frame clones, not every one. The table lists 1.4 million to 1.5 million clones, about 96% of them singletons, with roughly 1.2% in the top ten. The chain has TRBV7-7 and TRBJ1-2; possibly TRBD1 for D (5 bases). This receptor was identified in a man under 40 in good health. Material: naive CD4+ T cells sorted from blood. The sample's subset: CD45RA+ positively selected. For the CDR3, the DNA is TGTGCCAGCAGCCGAACGCTAGGAGGGGATGGCTACACCTTC. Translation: CASSRTLGGDGYTF.